These 11 T cell receptor beta chains were sequenced from one sample in a study of T cells in localized non-small cell lung cancer. The method was immunoSEQ multiplex PCR; TCRdb's version includes in-frame clones alone and lacks a portion of them. Here the sample spans tens of thousands of clones, 80% to 90% being singletons. This specimen consisted of peripheral blood, obtained before any cancer treatment. The receptors stem from a man between 35 and 75 years old with stage I squamous cell lung carcinoma.

This clone was observed once. The chain has TRBV27 and TRBJ2-7, with D perhaps assigned TRBD1 or TRBD2 (5 bases each). The CDR3 has 13 residues. Germline V gene lookup returns CDR1 MNHEY and CDR2 SMNVEV (reference sequence). Trimming removed 8 bases at V and 6 bases at J, with 17 bases between. The CDR3 loop reads CASSSRTGAEQYF. The CDR3 DNA reads as TGTGCCAGCTCCTCAAGGACCGGGGCCGAGCAGTACTTC.

The J gene is TRBJ2-5, the V gene TRBV19; 9 nucleotides match TRBD2. This CDR3 region has 16 residues. Germline CDR1 LNHDA, CDR2 SQIVND (reference sequence). The ends lost 5 bases at V and 1 base at J; junction bases unmatched: 8. CDR3 sequence: CASSGVLAGLQETQYF. Written as DNA, the CDR3 is TGTGCCAGTAGTGGAGTACTAGCGGGTCTCCAAGAGACCCAGTACTTC.

Concerning this clone itself: An end of the junction does not agree with germline; a read error may underlie this. The chain recombines TRBV19 with TRBJ2-2, with D perhaps matching TRBD1 or TRBD2 (5 bases each). The germline V gene encodes CDR1 LNHDA and CDR2 SQIVND (reference sequence). The length of the CDR3 is 16 residues. Written as DNA, the CDR3 is TGTGCCACTAGTTTTAGGGGCGGGTCGAACACCGGGGAGCTGTTTTTT. Protein product: CATSFRGGSNTGELFF.

J is TRBJ2-2 and V is TRBV29-1, with 12 bases identical to TRBD2. Germline lookup yields CDR1 SQVTM and CDR2 ANQGSEA. The CDR3 covers 15 residues. V lost 6 bases and J lost 5; bases outside the gene matches: 7. DNA of the CDR3: TGCAGCGTCTACCCTAGCGGGAGGGAAACCGGGGAGCTGTTTTTT. Amino acid sequence: CSVYPSGRETGELFF.

This clone was recorded only once. The chain recombines TRBV7-3 with TRBJ1-6, with unresolved D. This CDR3 region has 13 residues. CDR1 is SGHTA, CDR2 FQGTGA, per germline. Between the trimmed V and J ends, which lost 1 base and 7 bases, there was a span of 5 bases. The CDR3 protein is CASSLKTNSPLHF. The CDR3 DNA follows: TGTGCCAGCAGCTTAAAGACGAATTCACCCCTCCACTTT.

The rearrangement links TRBV28 to TRBJ1-1, with D possibly TRBD1 on 5 matching bases. With 3 bases removed from V and 1 base from J, the gap between germline ends came to 18 bases. There are 17 residues in the CDR3. From germline, CDR1 is MDHEN and CDR2 SYDVKM. CDR3 sequence (DNA): TGTGCCAGCAGTTTGATTCGGGGGGGGAGACAGAACACTGAAGCTTTCTTT. It yields the protein CASSLIRGGRQNTEAFF.

This clone is a singleton in its sample. The chain joins TRBV2 to TRBJ2-3; 11 bases agree with TRBD1. CDR1 and CDR2 from the germline V gene are SNHLY and FYNNEI. The CDR3 spans 17 residues. V lost 0 bases and J lost 3; bases outside the gene matches: 5. CDR3 in amino acids: CASSEARGTGGTDTQYF. CDR3 coding DNA: TGTGCCAGCAGTGAAGCAAGGGGGACAGGGGGAACAGATACGCAGTATTTT. Full variable domain (missing parts from reference TRBV2 and TRBJ2-3): EPEVTQTPSHQVTQMGQEVILRCVPISNHLYFYWYRQILGQKVEFLVSFYNNEISEKSEIFDDQFSVERPDGSNFTLKIRSTKLEDSAMYFCASSEARGTGGTDTQYFGPGTRLTVL.

The CDR3 sequence is CASSDTSTEQYF. The CDR3 DNA reads as TGTGCCAGCAGTGACACAAGCACCGAGCAGTATTTT. V is TRBV6-4 and J is TRBJ2-3; D gene unclear. This CDR3 has 12 residues. Germline loops: CDR1 MRHNA, CDR2 SNTAGT. V gave up 2 bases and J gave up 11 bases, with 11 bases separating them.

The chain is built from TRBV29-1 and TRBJ1-2, with 8 bases aligning to TRBD1. This CDR3 is 14 amino acids long. The V and J ends lost 5 bases and 7 bases, in that order; junction bases with no gene match: 12. The germline gives CDR1 SQVTM, CDR2 ANQGSEA. For the CDR3, the DNA is TGCAGCGTTCTGAGGACAGGGAAGGGGGGTGGCTACACCTTC. The encoded protein is CSVLRTGKGGGYTF.

The chain recombines TRBV5-5 with TRBJ1-1; 7 bases are a match to TRBD1. Per germline, CDR1 SGHKS and CDR2 YYEKEE (reference sequence). This CDR3 spans 15 amino acids. The V and J ends lost 2 bases and 4 bases, in that order; junction bases with no gene match: 8. In DNA form, the CDR3 reads TGTGCCAGCAGCTTACAGGGGACGTGGGTCACTGAAGCTTTCTTT. Its protein product is CASSLQGTWVTEAFF.

This clone was recorded once. The chain recombines TRBV27 with TRBJ1-2; 11 bases are shared with TRBD1. The CDR3 loop spans 14 amino acids. Germline loops: CDR1 MNHEY, CDR2 SMNVEV (reference sequence). After removal of 6 bases from V and 4 bases from J, the junction contained 4 bases not matched to a gene. The DNA for the CDR3 is TGTGCCAGCAGAGGGACAGGGGGGAGCTATGGCTACACCTTC. Protein sequence: CASRGTGGSYGYTF.